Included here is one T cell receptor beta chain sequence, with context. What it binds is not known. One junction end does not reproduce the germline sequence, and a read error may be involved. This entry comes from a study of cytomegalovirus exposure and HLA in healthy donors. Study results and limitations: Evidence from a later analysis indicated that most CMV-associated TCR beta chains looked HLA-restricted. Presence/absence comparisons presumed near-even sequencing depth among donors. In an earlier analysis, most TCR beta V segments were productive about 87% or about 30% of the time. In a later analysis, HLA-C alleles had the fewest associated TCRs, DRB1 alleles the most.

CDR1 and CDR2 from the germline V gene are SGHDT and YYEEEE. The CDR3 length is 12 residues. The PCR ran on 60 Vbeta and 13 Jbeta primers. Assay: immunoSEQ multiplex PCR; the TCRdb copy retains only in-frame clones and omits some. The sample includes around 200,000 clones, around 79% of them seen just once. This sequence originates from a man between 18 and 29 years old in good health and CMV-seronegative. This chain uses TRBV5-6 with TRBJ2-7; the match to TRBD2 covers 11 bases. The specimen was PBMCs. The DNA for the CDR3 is TGTGCCAGCAGCTTGGCCCCTAGCGGGAGGTCCTTC. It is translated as CASSLAPSGRSF.